This T cell receptor beta chain was identified during a study of blood T cell repertoires in COVID-19 (TCRdb year 2020). Study-level background: Collaborator samples came from the United States, Italy and Spain and covered acute and convalescent phases of COVID-19. The sample metadata nearly always contained a de-identified subject ID, COVID-19 status, age in years and sex. The dataset comprised deeply sampled blood TCRbeta repertoires from subjects exposed to, actively infected with, or recovered from COVID-19. The repertoires were released in a freely available public database intended as a resource for research on the immune response to SARS-CoV-2. The prospective study material was composed of cDNA or gDNA derived from T cells, B-cell-depleted T cells, or PBMCs. Samples came from the ongoing ImmuneRACE study (first 160 participants) plus 1,254 subjects from 6 global collaborators. Where HLA class I and class II types were available, the types were taken from metadata supplied by the sample provider, not from assay-based typing.

TCRbeta CDR3 regions were amplified from genomic DNA by means of the immunoSEQ Assay, a bias-controlled multiplex PCR. In the paper's pipeline: The number of nucleated cells in each sample was estimated from the amplification of reference gene primers within the assay. Sequence reads were collapsed and filtered to measure the absolute abundance of every unique TCRbeta CDR3 rearrangement. For each sample, productive Simpson clonality was calculated as the square root of Simpson's diversity index over productive rearrangements. What TCRdb holds here is the immuneACCESS table cut down to in-frame rearrangements. Part of the clones is not present; checked against another copy, under half of the missing clones reflect an unresolved V gene, and the others are unexplained. The D gene and trimming were derived from the DNA, and the V and J assignments and clone size from that table. This sample is represented by 50,000 to 75,000 clones; around 91% of them were singletons. Around 9% of the sample comes from the top ten.

Whole blood was collected in K2EDTA tubes by collaborating institutions according to the institutions' own protocols. For TCRbeta analysis, collaborators shipped samples as frozen whole blood, isolated PBMCs, or DNA extracted from either of those sample types. V is trimmed back by 4 bases and J by 3 bases, and the junction contains 5 bases that no gene match accounts for. The germline V gene yields MGHRA for CDR1 and YSYEKL for CDR2. The CDR3 covers 15 residues, taking in both the cysteine and the phenylalanine. Only the CDR3 region is kept as DNA, spanning 45 bases read in frame from base 1. The table lists this clone with a count of one. Its specific antigen is unknown. Base qualities were left out, and no much larger clone turns up one base away. Overall study outcomes, separate from this receptor: The quantity of clinical and demographic metadata differed by source and by participant and was supplied without curation.

Sequencing was performed on peripheral blood. Rearrangement joined TRBV4-1 to TRBJ2-1; 8 central bases correspond to TRBD2. This sequence was found in a human donor in a cohort sampled during active COVID-19. This receptor has the CDR3 CASSLGLVDYNEQFF. At the DNA level, the sequence is TGCGCCAGCAGCCTGGGACTAGTGGACTACAATGAGCAGTTCTTC.